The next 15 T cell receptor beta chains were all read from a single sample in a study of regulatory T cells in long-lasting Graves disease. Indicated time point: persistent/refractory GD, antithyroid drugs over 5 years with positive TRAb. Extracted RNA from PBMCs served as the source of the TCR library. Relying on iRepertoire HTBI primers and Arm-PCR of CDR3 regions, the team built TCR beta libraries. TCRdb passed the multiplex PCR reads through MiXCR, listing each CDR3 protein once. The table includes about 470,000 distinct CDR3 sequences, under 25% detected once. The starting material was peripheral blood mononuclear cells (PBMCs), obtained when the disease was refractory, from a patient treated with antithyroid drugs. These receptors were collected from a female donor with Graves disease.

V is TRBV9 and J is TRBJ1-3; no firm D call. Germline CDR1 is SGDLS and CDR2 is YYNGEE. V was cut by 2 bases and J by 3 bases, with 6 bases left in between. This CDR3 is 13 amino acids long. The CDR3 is CASSVFDGNTIYF. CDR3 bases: TGTGCCAGCAGCGTTTTCGATGGAAACACCATATATTTT.

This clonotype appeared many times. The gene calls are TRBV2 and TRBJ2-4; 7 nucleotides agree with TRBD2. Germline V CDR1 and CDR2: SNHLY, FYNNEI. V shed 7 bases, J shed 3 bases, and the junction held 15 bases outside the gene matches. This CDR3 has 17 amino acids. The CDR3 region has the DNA TGTGCCAGCAAAAGCGGGATATGGATTGAGGTCAAAAACATTCAGTACTTC. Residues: CASKSGIWIEVKNIQYF.

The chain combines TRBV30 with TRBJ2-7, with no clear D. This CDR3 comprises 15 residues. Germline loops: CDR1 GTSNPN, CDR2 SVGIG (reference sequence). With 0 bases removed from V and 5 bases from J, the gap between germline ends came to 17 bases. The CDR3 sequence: CAWSVGPGPTNEQYF. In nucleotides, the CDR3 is TGTGCCTGGAGTGTAGGGCCCGGGCCCACTAACGAGCAGTACTTC.

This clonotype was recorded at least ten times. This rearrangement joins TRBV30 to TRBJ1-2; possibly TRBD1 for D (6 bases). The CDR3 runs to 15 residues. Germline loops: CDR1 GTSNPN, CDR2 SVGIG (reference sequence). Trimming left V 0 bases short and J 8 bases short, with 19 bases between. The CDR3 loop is CAWSVQGRVGYGYTF. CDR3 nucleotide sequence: TGTGCCTGGAGTGTACAGGGCAGAGTGGGGTACGGCTACACCTTC. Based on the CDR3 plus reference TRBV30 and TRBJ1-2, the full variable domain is SQTIHQWPATLVQPVGSPLSLECTVEGTSNPNLYWYRQAAGRGLQLLFYSVGIGQISSEVPQNLSASRPQDRQFILSSKKLLLSDSGFYLCAWSVQGRVGYGYTFGSGTRLTVV.

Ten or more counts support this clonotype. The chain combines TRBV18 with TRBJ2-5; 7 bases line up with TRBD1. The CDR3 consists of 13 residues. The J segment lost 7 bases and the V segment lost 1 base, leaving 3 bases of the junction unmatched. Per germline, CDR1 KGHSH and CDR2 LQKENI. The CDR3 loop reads CASSPQTGPTQYF. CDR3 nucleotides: TGTGCCAGCTCACCACAGACAGGGCCGACCCAGTACTTC.

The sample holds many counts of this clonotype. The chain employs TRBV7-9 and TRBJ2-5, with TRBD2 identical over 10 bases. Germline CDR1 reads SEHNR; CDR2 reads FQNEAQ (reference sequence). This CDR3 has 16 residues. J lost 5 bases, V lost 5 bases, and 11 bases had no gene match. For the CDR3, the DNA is TGTGCCAGCAGCCCTCGGGCTAGCGGGAGTAGGGAGACCCAGTACTTC. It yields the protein CASSPRASGSRETQYF.

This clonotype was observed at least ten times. CDR3 sequence reads: CASSFRIASYEQYF. Here the CDR3 DNA reads TGTGCCAGCAGTTTTAGAATAGCCTCCTACGAGCAGTACTTC. The chain joins TRBV28 to TRBJ2-7; D ambiguous. CDR1 MDHEN and CDR2 SYDVKM come from the germline V gene. Trimming stripped 3 bases from V and 0 bases from J, with 9 bases between. CDR3 length: 14 residues.

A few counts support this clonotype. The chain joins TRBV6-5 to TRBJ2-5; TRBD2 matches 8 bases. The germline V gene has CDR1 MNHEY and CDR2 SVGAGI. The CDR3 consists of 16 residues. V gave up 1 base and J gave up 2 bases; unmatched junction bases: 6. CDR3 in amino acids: CASSYWVAGRQETQYF. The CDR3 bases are TGTGCCAGCAGTTACTGGGTAGCGGGACGACAAGAGACCCAGTACTTC.

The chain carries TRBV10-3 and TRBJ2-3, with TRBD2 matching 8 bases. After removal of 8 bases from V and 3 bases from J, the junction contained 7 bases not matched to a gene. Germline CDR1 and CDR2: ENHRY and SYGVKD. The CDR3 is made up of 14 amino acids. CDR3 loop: CAIQREMTTDTQYF. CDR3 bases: TGTGCCATCCAGCGGGAGATGACAACAGATACGCAGTATTTT.

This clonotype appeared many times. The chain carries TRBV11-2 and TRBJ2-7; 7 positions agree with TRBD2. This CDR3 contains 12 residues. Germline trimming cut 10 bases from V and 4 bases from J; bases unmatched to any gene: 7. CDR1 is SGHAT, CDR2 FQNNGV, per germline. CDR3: CATAGTTYEQYF. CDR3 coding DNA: TGTGCCACAGCCGGGACTACGTACGAGCAGTACTTC.

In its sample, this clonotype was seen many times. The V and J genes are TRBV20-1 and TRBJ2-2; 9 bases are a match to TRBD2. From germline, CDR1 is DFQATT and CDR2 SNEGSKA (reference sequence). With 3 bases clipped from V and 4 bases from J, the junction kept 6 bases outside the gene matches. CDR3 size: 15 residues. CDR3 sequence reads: CSASTAGGGTGELFF. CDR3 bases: TGCAGTGCTAGTACAGCGGGAGGAGGCACCGGGGAGCTGTTTTTT.

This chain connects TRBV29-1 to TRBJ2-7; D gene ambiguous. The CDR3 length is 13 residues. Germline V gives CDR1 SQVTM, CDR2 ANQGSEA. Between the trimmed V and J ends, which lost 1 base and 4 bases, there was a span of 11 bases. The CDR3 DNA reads TGCAGCGTTGAAGGCAGTTTTAAGTACGAGCAGTACTTC. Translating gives CSVEGSFKYEQYF.

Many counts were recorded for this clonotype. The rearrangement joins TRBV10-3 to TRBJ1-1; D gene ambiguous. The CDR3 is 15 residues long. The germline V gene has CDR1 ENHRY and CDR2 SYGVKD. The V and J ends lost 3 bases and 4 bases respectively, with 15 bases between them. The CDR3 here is CAISDFPGGSTEAFF. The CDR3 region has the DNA TGTGCCATCAGTGATTTTCCGGGCGGATCCACTGAAGCTTTCTTT.

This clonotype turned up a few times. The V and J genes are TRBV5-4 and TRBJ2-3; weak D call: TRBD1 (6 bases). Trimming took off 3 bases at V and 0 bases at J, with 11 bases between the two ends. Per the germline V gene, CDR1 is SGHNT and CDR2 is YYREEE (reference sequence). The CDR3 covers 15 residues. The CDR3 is CASSWEGGSTDTQYF. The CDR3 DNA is TGTGCCAGCAGCTGGGAAGGGGGTAGCACAGATACGCAGTATTTT.

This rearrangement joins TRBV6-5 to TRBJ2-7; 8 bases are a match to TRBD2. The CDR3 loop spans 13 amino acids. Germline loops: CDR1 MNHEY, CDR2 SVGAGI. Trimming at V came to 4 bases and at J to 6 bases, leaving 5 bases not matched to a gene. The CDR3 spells CASSSETSAEQYF. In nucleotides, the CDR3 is TGTGCCAGCAGTTCCGAGACTAGCGCCGAGCAGTACTTC.